This is a list of T cell receptor beta chains from one sample in a study of blood T cell repertoires in COVID-19. Clones were sequenced by immunoSEQ multiplex PCR, and TCRdb holds only the in-frame ones, with some missing. This sample has more than 85,000 clones; around 84% occur once, and the top ten carry over 35%. Sequences were obtained from peripheral blood. The receptor source for this set is a man older than 75 with acute or convalescent COVID-19. Both conserved end residues are part of each CDR3. A D gene is named only where the DNA matches it firmly. Rows give clone size only sometimes, using once, few, many, or a class for an expanded clone.

abundance: -
d_gene: TRBD1
j_gene: TRBJ2-7
v_gene: TRBV5-1
CDR3nt: TGCGCCAGCAGCTCGAACCGGGACAGGGTCTACGAGCAGTACTTC
CDR3aa: CASSSNRDRVYEQYF

abundance: -
d_gene: -
j_gene: TRBJ2-3
v_gene: TRBV12-3/TRBV12-4
CDR3nt: TGTGCCAGCAGCCTACCGGTCGATACGCAGTATTTT
CDR3aa: CASSLPVDTQYF

abundance: once
d_gene: -
j_gene: TRBJ1-2
v_gene: TRBV18
CDR3nt: TGTGCCAGCTCGCGAGGGAAATGGGATGGCTACACCTTC
CDR3aa: CASSRGKWDGYTF

abundance: -
d_gene: -
j_gene: TRBJ2-3
v_gene: TRBV6-6
CDR3nt: TGTGCCAGTCTGAACGAGGCCCCGAGCACAGATACGCAGTATTTT
CDR3aa: CASLNEAPSTDTQYF

abundance: -
d_gene: -
j_gene: TRBJ1-5
v_gene: TRBV19
CDR3nt: TGTGCCAGTAGTATTGGAGGGATTTCGCAGCCCCAGCATTTT
CDR3aa: CASSIGGISQPQHF

abundance: -
d_gene: TRBD2
j_gene: TRBJ2-3
v_gene: TRBV9
CDR3nt: TGTGCCAGCAGCACCATGAGACTAGCGGGCAGCACAGATACGCAGTATTTT
CDR3aa: CASSTMRLAGSTDTQYF

abundance: -
d_gene: TRBD2
j_gene: TRBJ2-5
v_gene: TRBV4-1
CDR3nt: TGCGCCAGCAGCCAAGATCAGGCTAGCGGGAGTAAAGAGACCCAGTACTTC
CDR3aa: CASSQDQASGSKETQYF

abundance: -
d_gene: TRBD2
j_gene: TRBJ2-1
v_gene: TRBV30
CDR3nt: TGTGCCTGGAGGGGAATCCTTACTAGCGGGAGAAACTCCTACAATGAGCAGTTCTTC
CDR3aa: CAWRGILTSGRNSYNEQFF

abundance: -
d_gene: -
j_gene: TRBJ2-7
v_gene: TRBV6-5
CDR3nt: TGTGCCAGCAGTTACGCGGGCCTCTCCTACGAGCAGTACTTC
CDR3aa: CASSYAGLSYEQYF

abundance: -
d_gene: TRBD1
j_gene: TRBJ1-6
v_gene: TRBV5-1
CDR3nt: TGCGCCAGCAGCGCAGAGTTACAGGGGGATTCACCCCTCCACTTT
CDR3aa: CASSAELQGDSPLHF

abundance: -
d_gene: -
j_gene: TRBJ1-1
v_gene: TRBV7-8
CDR3nt: TGTGCCAGCAGCTTAGTTCGGAACACTGAAGCTTTCTTT
CDR3aa: CASSLVRNTEAFF

abundance: -
d_gene: -
j_gene: TRBJ1-1
v_gene: TRBV3-1/TRBV3-2
CDR3nt: TGTGCCAGCAGCCCCCGCAGGGACACTGAAGCTTTCTTT
CDR3aa: CASSPRRDTEAFF

abundance: -
d_gene: TRBD1
j_gene: TRBJ2-1
v_gene: TRBV7-3
CDR3nt: TGTGCCAGCAGCTTAGAGGGGACAGGCTACAATGAGCAGTTCTTC
CDR3aa: CASSLEGTGYNEQFF

abundance: -
d_gene: -
j_gene: TRBJ1-3
v_gene: TRBV6-5
CDR3nt: TGTGCCAGCAATACAGGGAGCTTAGGTGGAAACACCATATATTTT
CDR3aa: CASNTGSLGGNTIYF

abundance: -
d_gene: TRBD1
j_gene: TRBJ1-2
v_gene: TRBV2
CDR3nt: TGTGCCAGTTATGGGACAGAGAACTATGGCTACACCTTC
CDR3aa: CASYGTENYGYTF

abundance: -
d_gene: -
j_gene: TRBJ2-2
v_gene: TRBV6-5
CDR3nt: TGTGCCAGCAGTTACCCCAGTACCGGGGAGCTGTTTTTT
CDR3aa: CASSYPSTGELFF

abundance: -
d_gene: -
j_gene: TRBJ1-2
v_gene: TRBV7-9
CDR3nt: TGTGCCAGCAGCCAGACGGGTGGGAACTATGGCTACACCTTC
CDR3aa: CASSQTGGNYGYTF

abundance: -
d_gene: TRBD2
j_gene: TRBJ2-3
v_gene: TRBV18
CDR3nt: TGTGCCAGCTCACTCGGACTAGCGGGATCCAGGACAGATACGCAGTATTTT
CDR3aa: CASSLGLAGSRTDTQYF

abundance: -
d_gene: -
j_gene: TRBJ2-2
v_gene: TRBV5-5
CDR3nt: TGTGCCAGCAGCTTGATGACCACCGATCGGGACACCGGGGAGCTGTTTTTT
CDR3aa: CASSLMTTDRDTGELFF

abundance: -
d_gene: -
j_gene: TRBJ1-4
v_gene: TRBV10-3
CDR3nt: TGTGCCATCAGTCCCACGGACAGTCCCTATGAAAAACTGTTTTTT
CDR3aa: CAISPTDSPYEKLFF

abundance: -
d_gene: TRBD1
j_gene: TRBJ2-7
v_gene: TRBV6-2/TRBV6-3
CDR3nt: TGTGCCAGCAGCAAACGACAGGGGGCGAACGAGCAGTACTTC
CDR3aa: CASSKRQGANEQYF

abundance: few
d_gene: -
j_gene: TRBJ2-3
v_gene: TRBV15
CDR3nt: TGTGCCACCAGCAGAGATTTGGGACGGGGGTCTGCAGATACGCAGTATTTT
CDR3aa: CATSRDLGRGSADTQYF

abundance: -
d_gene: TRBD1
j_gene: TRBJ1-4
v_gene: TRBV19
CDR3nt: TGTGCCAGTATCAGGGGGGCCGCAACTAATGAAAAACTGTTTTTT
CDR3aa: CASIRGAATNEKLFF

abundance: -
d_gene: TRBD2
j_gene: TRBJ2-1
v_gene: TRBV7-3
CDR3nt: TGTGCCAGCAGCCACGGACTAGCGGGCCACAATGAGCAGTTCTTC
CDR3aa: CASSHGLAGHNEQFF

abundance: -
d_gene: -
j_gene: TRBJ1-1
v_gene: TRBV3-1/TRBV3-2
CDR3nt: TGTGCCAGCAGCCGACTAGGGGTTACTGAAGCTTTCTTT
CDR3aa: CASSRLGVTEAFF

abundance: -
d_gene: -
j_gene: TRBJ2-1
v_gene: TRBV5-5
CDR3nt: TGTGCCAGCAGCTTGACAGGGCGGAATGAGCAGTTCTTC
CDR3aa: CASSLTGRNEQFF

abundance: -
d_gene: -
j_gene: TRBJ1-1
v_gene: TRBV25-1
CDR3nt: TGTGCCAGCAGTGGAGGAGGGGTGAACACTGAAGCTTTCTTT
CDR3aa: CASSGGGVNTEAFF

abundance: -
d_gene: -
j_gene: TRBJ1-1
v_gene: TRBV2
CDR3nt: TGTGCCAGCAGTGAACGGAGGTCCAAGCTAGCTGAAGCTTTCTTT
CDR3aa: CASSERRSKLAEAFF

abundance: -
d_gene: -
j_gene: TRBJ2-5
v_gene: TRBV28
CDR3nt: TGTGCCAGCATTCCCGCGGGTCGGGAGACCCAGTACTTC
CDR3aa: CASIPAGRETQYF

abundance: -
d_gene: TRBD2
j_gene: TRBJ2-1
v_gene: TRBV9
CDR3nt: TGTGCCAGCAGCGCCCAATTCTGGACTAGGATAAGCCCGGAAGAGCAGTTCTTC
CDR3aa: CASSAQFWTRISPEEQFF

abundance: -
d_gene: TRBD2
j_gene: TRBJ2-3
v_gene: TRBV15
CDR3nt: TGTGCCACCAGCAGGGACGGGGGGGCGAGCACAGATACGCAGTATTTT
CDR3aa: CATSRDGGASTDTQYF

abundance: -
d_gene: TRBD2
j_gene: TRBJ2-3
v_gene: TRBV3-1/TRBV3-2
CDR3nt: TGTGCCAGCAGCCAAGATCATTCTAGCGGGAGTGGAGGTACGCAGTATTTT
CDR3aa: CASSQDHSSGSGGTQYF

abundance: -
d_gene: TRBD2
j_gene: TRBJ2-1
v_gene: TRBV9
CDR3nt: TGTGCCAGCAGCTTCGGGACTAGCGGAATCTCCTACAATGAGCAGTTCTTC
CDR3aa: CASSFGTSGISYNEQFF

abundance: -
d_gene: TRBD1
j_gene: TRBJ1-5
v_gene: TRBV9
CDR3nt: TGTGCCAGCAGCGGTGGGGACAGGGAGAATCAGCCCCAGCATTTT
CDR3aa: CASSGGDRENQPQHF

abundance: -
d_gene: TRBD2
j_gene: TRBJ2-1
v_gene: TRBV9
CDR3nt: TGTGCCAGCAGCGTAGATGGTAGCGGGAGTTGGAATGAGCAGTTCTTC
CDR3aa: CASSVDGSGSWNEQFF

abundance: few
d_gene: TRBD1
j_gene: TRBJ1-2
v_gene: TRBV24-1
CDR3nt: TGTGCCACCAGTGATCAGGGGGCCTATGGCTACACCTTC
CDR3aa: CATSDQGAYGYTF

abundance: -
d_gene: -
j_gene: TRBJ1-6
v_gene: TRBV25-1
CDR3nt: TGTGCCAGCCGGGGAGATTTGGGCCTCCACTTT
CDR3aa: CASRGDLGLHF

abundance: -
d_gene: -
j_gene: TRBJ2-3
v_gene: TRBV5-3
CDR3nt: TGTGCCAGAAGGTGGCGGAGCCCCTATGATACGCAGTATTTT
CDR3aa: CARRWRSPYDTQYF

abundance: -
d_gene: -
j_gene: TRBJ2-1
v_gene: TRBV28
CDR3nt: TGTGCCAGCAGTTTATTGCGGAATGAGCAGTTCTTC
CDR3aa: CASSLLRNEQFF

abundance: -
d_gene: -
j_gene: TRBJ2-3
v_gene: TRBV5-4
CDR3nt: TGTGCCAGCAGCGCGGCCGCATCTCGCACAGATACGCAGTATTTT
CDR3aa: CASSAAASRTDTQYF

abundance: -
d_gene: -
j_gene: TRBJ1-3
v_gene: TRBV9
CDR3nt: TGTGCCAGCAGCGCCCTACTCTCTGGAAACACCATATATTTT
CDR3aa: CASSALLSGNTIYF

abundance: -
d_gene: -
j_gene: TRBJ1-1
v_gene: TRBV9
CDR3nt: TGTGCCAGCAGCGCCGAGAGGGGGACTGAAGCTTTCTTT
CDR3aa: CASSAERGTEAFF

abundance: -
d_gene: TRBD1
j_gene: TRBJ2-3
v_gene: TRBV10-3
CDR3nt: TGTGCCACCGCTACAGGGGCAGATACGCAGTATTTT
CDR3aa: CATATGADTQYF

abundance: -
d_gene: -
j_gene: TRBJ2-3
v_gene: TRBV27
CDR3nt: -
CDR3aa: CASSFLENTDTQYF

abundance: -
d_gene: TRBD1
j_gene: TRBJ2-3
v_gene: TRBV6-5
CDR3nt: TGTGCCAGCAGTCCGTGGACAGGGGGCACAGATACGCAGTATTTT
CDR3aa: CASSPWTGGTDTQYF

abundance: -
d_gene: TRBD1
j_gene: TRBJ1-2
v_gene: TRBV5-1
CDR3nt: TGCGCCAGCAGCTCCACCGGAGGGGGCCACTATGGCTACACCTTC
CDR3aa: CASSSTGGGHYGYTF

abundance: -
d_gene: -
j_gene: TRBJ2-5
v_gene: TRBV28
CDR3nt: TGTGCCAGCAGCTCAAATGGCGTTGGCGGCCCACAAGAGACCCAGTACTTC
CDR3aa: CASSSNGVGGPQETQYF

abundance: once
d_gene: -
j_gene: TRBJ2-7
v_gene: TRBV27
CDR3nt: TGTGCCAGCAGGTCCTTGGGGGGAGCCACCTACGAGCAGTACTTC
CDR3aa: CASRSLGGATYEQYF

abundance: -
d_gene: TRBD1
j_gene: TRBJ2-7
v_gene: TRBV6-4
CDR3nt: TGTGCCAGCAGTGACGAGACAGGGGACGAGCAGTACTTC
CDR3aa: CASSDETGDEQYF

abundance: -
d_gene: TRBD1
j_gene: TRBJ2-7
v_gene: TRBV5-1
CDR3nt: TGCGCCAGCAGCTTGCGGCCGGGACAGGGGGCAGGGGAGCAGTACTTC
CDR3aa: CASSLRPGQGAGEQYF